These 14 T cell receptor beta chains were sequenced from one sample in a study of read filtering for tumor transcriptome and immune sequencing. This library used about 360 ng RNA and molecular barcoded adaptors spanning alpha/delta and beta/gamma chains. TCRdb processed the reads anew with MiXCR; each CDR3 protein has one entry. Altogether 37,000 or so distinct CDR3 sequences are present, approximately 15% being singletons, with the ten largest covering about two fifths. Material for sequencing was a population of CD138-negative cells sorted from bone marrow. The receptors shown here come from a donor at least 40 years old with multiple myeloma.

This clonotype has a handful of counts. With only one base between it and a far larger clone, this is likely a read error. The chain has TRBV6-5 and TRBJ1-5, with D possibly matching TRBD1 (5 bases). CDR1 MNHEY and CDR2 SVGAGI come from the germline V gene. V was pared by 8 bases and J by 4 bases, with 18 bases between. CDR3 length: 15 residues. The CDR3 coding sequence is TGTGCCAGCGGTGAAAGGTGGGCAGGGAATCAGCCCCAGCATTTT. Translation: CASGERWAGNQPQHF.

This clonotype was observed at least ten times. The J gene is TRBJ1-1, the V gene TRBV18, with D unresolved. The CDR3 is 13 residues long. From germline, CDR1 is KGHSH and CDR2 LQKENI. The germline V and J ends were trimmed by 0 bases and 6 bases, with 8 bases remaining between them. The CDR3 coding sequence is TGTGCCAGCTCACCACCGGGGTCGGCTGAAGCTTTCTTT. Its protein is CASSPPGSAEAFF.

Comments on this clonotype: Because it lacks the conserved phenylalanine or tryptophan at the end, this CDR3 is likely a read error. V is TRBV10-3 and J is TRBJ2-3; D could derive from TRBD1 or TRBD2 (6 bases each). This CDR3 comprises 15 residues. Looked up from germline, CDR1 is ENHRY and CDR2 is SYGVKD. The CDR3 protein is CATSELEGGTDTQYI. The CDR3 DNA reads as TGTGCCACCAGTGAGTTGGAGGGGGGCACAGATACGCAGTATATT.

In its sample, this clonotype was seen many times. The chain links TRBV29-1 to TRBJ2-5; D unresolved. With 8 bases removed from V and 1 base from J, the gap between germline ends came to 8 bases. The CDR3 totals 11 residues. Germline V lookup: CDR1 SQVTM, CDR2 ANQGSEA. This CDR3 reads CSLHTQETQYF. CDR3 coding DNA: TGCAGCCTTCACACCCAAGAGACCCAGTACTTC.

This clonotype was counted ten times or more. The V and J genes are TRBV29-1 and TRBJ2-1; the match to TRBD2 covers 7 bases. CDR3 length: 16 residues. After removal of 6 bases from V and 2 bases from J, the junction contained 13 bases not matched to a gene. The germline CDR1 and CDR2 sequences are SQVTM and ANQGSEA. CDR3 residues: CSVVTWGGRTYNEQFF. The CDR3 DNA follows: TGCAGCGTCGTAACGTGGGGCGGGAGAACCTACAATGAGCAGTTCTTC.

In its sample, this clonotype was seen many times. The V gene is TRBV27, the J gene TRBJ1-1, with a weak D call TRBD1 (6 bases). This CDR3 comprises 13 residues. V was shortened by 5 bases and J by 6 bases, with 13 bases between the two germline ends. Germline V CDR1 and CDR2: MNHEY, SMNVEV (reference sequence). CDR3 bases: TGTGCCAGCAGTCTCCACAGGGCTGCTGAAGCTTTCTTT. As protein: CASSLHRAAEAFF.

This clonotype is categorized as medium-sized. V and J are TRBV29-1 and TRBJ2-1; 11 bases are shared with TRBD1. Germline V lookup: CDR1 SQVTM, CDR2 ANQGSEA. V dropped 1 base and J dropped 8; count of bases not matched to a gene: 4. The CDR3 has 14 amino acids. As DNA, the CDR3 is TGCAGCGTTGAAGGGACAGGGGGCATCTATGAGCAGTTCTTC. Translated: CSVEGTGGIYEQFF.

This clonotype came up many times. The chain couples TRBV7-3 to TRBJ2-1; 9 bases line up with TRBD2. Looked up from germline, CDR1 is SGHTA and CDR2 is FQGTGA. The CDR3 covers 17 residues. J gave up 8 bases and V 0 bases, and 11 bases lay outside the gene matches. The chain's CDR3 is CASSLTGGASGKDEQFF. DNA for the CDR3: TGTGCCAGCAGCTTAACGGGGGGGGCTAGCGGGAAGGATGAGCAGTTCTTC.

Only a few counts were recorded for this clonotype. A much larger clonotype is one base distant, so this may be a read error. V is TRBV6-5 and J is TRBJ2-1; weak D call: TRBD2 (6 bases). V gave up 10 bases and J gave up 7 bases, with 20 bases separating them. Germline V CDR1 and CDR2: MNHEY, SVGAGI. This CDR3 has 14 amino acids. CDR3: CANATSHGRNEQFF. Written as DNA, the CDR3 is TGTGCCAACGCTACTAGCCACGGACGGAATGAGCAGTTCTTC.

The chain has TRBV20-1 and TRBJ2-1, with D possibly being TRBD2 (5 bases). The CDR3 consists of 12 residues. Germline CDR1 and CDR2: DFQATT and SNEGSKA (reference sequence). Between the trimmed V and J ends, which lost 3 bases and 6 bases, there was a span of 9 bases. The CDR3, as DNA: TGCAGTGCTAGTCGGGATCTCAATGAGCAGTTCTTC. Amino acids: CSASRDLNEQFF.

This clonotype showed up many times. This chain links TRBV6-1 with TRBJ1-6; D gene uncertain. The germline CDR1 and CDR2 sequences are MNHNS and SASEGT. The CDR3 sequence is 14 residues long. V gave up 6 bases and J gave up 9 bases, with 15 bases separating them. The CDR3 DNA is TGTGCCAGCAGGATGGGTCGAGTGATTTCACCCCTCCACTTT. It is translated as CASRMGRVISPLHF.

In this sample, this clonotype turned up many times. The chain recombines TRBV10-2 with TRBJ2-5; no firm D call. Trimming removed 4 bases from V and 1 base from J, with 4 bases in between. This CDR3 is 12 amino acids long. In germline, CDR1 is WSHSY, CDR2 SAAADI. In nucleotides, the CDR3 is TGCGCCAGCAGTGGGTCCCAAGAGACCCAGTACTTC. It translates to CASSGSQETQYF.

This clonotype was seen a handful of times. A single base separates this from a much larger clone, so it may be a read error. This chain uses TRBV7-6 with TRBJ2-5; D is possibly TRBD2 (5 bases). The CDR3 runs 13 residues. Germline CDR1 reads SGHVS; CDR2 reads FNYEAQ. The V end was cut by 8 bases, the J end by 9 bases, with 19 bases between. The DNA for the CDR3 is TGTGCCAGCGGCGACTACCACGGTAAGGCCCAGTACTTC. Encoded protein: CASGDYHGKAQYF.

In its sample, this clonotype was seen many times. This chain connects TRBV20-1 to TRBJ1-5, with 8 bases identical to TRBD1. Germline CDR1 and CDR2: DFQATT and SNEGSKA (reference sequence). The CDR3 runs to 17 residues. The ends lost 3 bases at V and 4 bases at J; junction bases unmatched: 14. The CDR3 loop is CSARGSEGQGSNQPQHF. CDR3 nucleotide sequence: TGCAGTGCTAGGGGCTCCGAAGGACAGGGCTCTAATCAGCCCCAGCATTTT.